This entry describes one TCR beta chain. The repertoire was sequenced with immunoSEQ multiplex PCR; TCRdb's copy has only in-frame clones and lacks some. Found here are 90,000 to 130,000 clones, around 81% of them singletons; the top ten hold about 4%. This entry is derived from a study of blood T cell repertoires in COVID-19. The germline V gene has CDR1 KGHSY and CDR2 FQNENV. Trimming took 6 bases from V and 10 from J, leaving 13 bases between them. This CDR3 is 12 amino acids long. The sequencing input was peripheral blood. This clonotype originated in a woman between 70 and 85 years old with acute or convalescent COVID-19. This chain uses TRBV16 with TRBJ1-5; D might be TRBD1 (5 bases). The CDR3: CASRRITGPQHF. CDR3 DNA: TGTGCCAGCAGGCGAATAACAGGACCCCAGCATTTT.